A selection of T cell receptor beta chains follows, all from one sample in a study of blood T cell repertoires in COVID-19. TCRdb keeps only in-frame clones here, not all; method: immunoSEQ multiplex PCR. The sample lists roughly 300,000 clones, roughly 86% occurring once. The sequencing input was peripheral blood. These receptors were obtained from a woman aged 25 to 45 with COVID-19, enrolled during active disease. Each CDR3 is given with its conserved first and last residue. D genes are given only for firm matches. For some rows the clone size is stated as once, few or many, or as a class when expanded; others skip it.

TRBV7-9,TRBJ2-1,TRBD1,-,TGTGCCAGCAGTGGAGACAGGGGAGTAGGGGAGCAGTTCTTC,CASSGDRGVGEQFF
TRBV2,TRBJ2-5,TRBD2,-,TGTGCCAGCAGTGAGACCAGCGGGGCCCACCAAGAGACCCAGTACTTC,CASSETSGAHQETQYF
TRBV7-3,TRBJ2-3,TRBD2,once,TGTGCCAGCAGCTTAAGACTAGCGGGGGATACGCAGTATTTT,CASSLRLAGDTQYF
TRBV21-1,TRBJ1-2,-,-,TGTGCCAGCCAGCTAGACTATGGCTACACCTTC,CASQLDYGYTF
TRBV28,TRBJ2-1,TRBD1,-,TGTGCCAGCAGTTCCCCTCAGGGGGCTAGCCCCTACAATGAGCAGTTCTTC,CASSSPQGASPYNEQFF
TRBV6-5,TRBJ1-1,TRBD1,-,TGTGCCAGCAGTTCCCCGACAGGGGCTGAGGCTTCTGAAGCTTTCTTT,CASSSPTGAEASEAFF
TRBV19,TRBJ2-2,TRBD2,once,TGTGCCAGTAGTATGGTCGGGACTAGCGGGGAGCTGTTTTTT,CASSMVGTSGELFF
TRBV9,TRBJ2-3,TRBD2,-,TGTGCCAGCAGCGGGGGACTAGTCCCCGATACGCAGTATTTT,CASSGGLVPDTQYF
TRBV5-1,TRBJ1-1,TRBD1,once,TGCGCCAGCAGCGTCAGGGGGGAGAACACTGAAGCTTTCTTT,CASSVRGENTEAFF
TRBV7-2,TRBJ2-4,TRBD1,-,TGTGCCAGCAGCACACGGACAGGGGGCGAGGACATTCAGTACTTC,CASSTRTGGEDIQYF
TRBV3-1/TRBV3-2,TRBJ2-5,TRBD2,-,TGTGCCACGCGGGGGTTCGACGAGACCCAGTACTTC,CATRGFDETQYF
TRBV7-9,TRBJ1-2,TRBD1,-,TGTGCCAGCAGCTTCGAAGGGGGCGACGGCTACACCTTC,CASSFEGGDGYTF
TRBV27,TRBJ1-4,TRBD1,once,TGTGCCAGCAGTACCGGGACAGGCAATGAAAAACTGTTTTTT,CASSTGTGNEKLFF
TRBV7-9,TRBJ1-1,-,-,TGTGCCAGCAGCTTAGCGCCAGGGGTGAACACTGAAGCTTTCTTT,CASSLAPGVNTEAFF
TRBV5-8,TRBJ1-3,-,-,TGTGCCAGCAGCTTGACCACAGGTTTTTGGGGAAACACCATATATTTT,CASSLTTGFWGNTIYF
TRBV4-3,TRBJ2-1,TRBD1,-,TGCGCCAGCAGCCAGGAGACCGACAGGGGGTACTACAATGAGCAGTTCTTC,CASSQETDRGYYNEQFF
TRBV19,TRBJ1-5,TRBD1,-,TGTGCCAGTAGTGTACAGGGGGCCGGACAGCCCCAGCATTTT,CASSVQGAGQPQHF
TRBV6-5,TRBJ1-3,-,-,TGTGCCAGCACCCCTTCGGAGAACACCATATATTTT,CASTPSENTIYF
TRBV7-2,TRBJ1-4,-,-,TGTGCCAGCAGCTTAGCGCGAAGGGGTGAAAAACTGTTTTTT,CASSLARRGEKLFF
TRBV5-6,TRBJ1-1,TRBD1,-,TGTGCCAGCAGCTTAGGAACAGGGGGCACTGAAGCTTTCTTT,CASSLGTGGTEAFF